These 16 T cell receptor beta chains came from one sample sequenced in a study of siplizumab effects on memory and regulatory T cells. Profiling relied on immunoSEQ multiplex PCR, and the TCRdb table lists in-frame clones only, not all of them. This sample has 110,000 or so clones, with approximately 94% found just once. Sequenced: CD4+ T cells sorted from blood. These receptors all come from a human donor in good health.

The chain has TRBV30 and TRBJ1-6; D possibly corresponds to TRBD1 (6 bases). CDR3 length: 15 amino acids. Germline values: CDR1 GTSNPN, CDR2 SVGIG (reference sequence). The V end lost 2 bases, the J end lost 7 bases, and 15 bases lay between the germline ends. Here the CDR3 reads CAWSHGRGLNSPLHF. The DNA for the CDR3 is TGTGCCTGGAGTCACGGACGGGGGCTAAATTCACCCCTCCACTTT.

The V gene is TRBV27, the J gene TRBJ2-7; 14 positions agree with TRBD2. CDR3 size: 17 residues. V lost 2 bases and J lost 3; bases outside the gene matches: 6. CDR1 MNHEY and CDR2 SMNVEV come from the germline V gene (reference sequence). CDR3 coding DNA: TGTGCCAGCAGTTTACTCCGGACTAGCGGGAGGATCTACGAGCAGTACTTC. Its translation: CASSLLRTSGRIYEQYF.

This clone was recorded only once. CDR3 sequence: CASSQDAWREQYF. The CDR3 DNA is TGCGCCAGCAGCCAAGACGCGTGGCGGGAGCAGTACTTC. The chain joins TRBV4-1 to TRBJ2-7; D not resolved. This CDR3 region has 13 residues. V was cut by 0 bases and J by 7 bases, with 10 bases left in between. CDR1 is MGHRA and CDR2 is YSYEKL in the germline V gene.

The CDR3, as DNA: TGTGCCAGCACCTGGGGGGGCGCCCCGACTGAAGCTTTCTTT. Protein: CASTWGGAPTEAFF. The rearrangement uses TRBV5-4 and TRBJ1-1; possible D gene TRBD1, 6 bases. The CDR3 sequence is 14 residues long. V was shortened by 6 bases and J by 5 bases, with 17 bases between the two germline ends. The germline V gene encodes CDR1 SGHNT and CDR2 YYREEE (reference sequence). The full variable domain, rest sourced from reference TRBV5-4 and TRBJ1-1, is ETGVTQSPTHLIKTRGQQVTLRCSSQSGHNTVSWYQQALGQGPQFIFQYYREEENGRGNFPPRFSGLQFPNYSSELNVNALELDDSALYLCASTWGGAPTEAFFGQGTRLTVV.

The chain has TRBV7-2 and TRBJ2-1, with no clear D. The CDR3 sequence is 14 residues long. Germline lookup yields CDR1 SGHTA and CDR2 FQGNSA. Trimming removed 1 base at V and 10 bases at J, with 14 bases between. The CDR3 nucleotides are TGTGCCAGCAGCTTAGGTTCGGGTATAAGGGAGCAGTTCTTC. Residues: CASSLGSGIREQFF.

The DNA for the CDR3 is TGTGCCAGCATGGGCAGGGGAGACACTGAAGCTTTCTTT. Translating it yields CASMGRGDTEAFF. This chain joins TRBV11-2 and TRBJ1-1; tentatively, D is TRBD1 (6 bases). Germline V gene lookup returns CDR1 SGHAT and CDR2 FQNNGV. The CDR3 sequence is 13 residues long. Trimming removed 7 bases from V and 3 bases from J, with 12 bases in between.

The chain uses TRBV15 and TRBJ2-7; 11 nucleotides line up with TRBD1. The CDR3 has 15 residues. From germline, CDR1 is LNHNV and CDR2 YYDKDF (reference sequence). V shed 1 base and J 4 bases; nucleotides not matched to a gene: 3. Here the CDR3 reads CATSRGGTGGYEQYF. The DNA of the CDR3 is TGTGCCACCAGCAGAGGGGGGACAGGGGGTTACGAGCAGTACTTC.

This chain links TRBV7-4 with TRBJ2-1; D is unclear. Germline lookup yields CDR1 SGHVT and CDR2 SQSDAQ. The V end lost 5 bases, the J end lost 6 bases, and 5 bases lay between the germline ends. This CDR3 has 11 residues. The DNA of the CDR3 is TGTGCCAGCAGCGGGTGCAATGAGCAGTTCTTC. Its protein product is CASSGCNEQFF.

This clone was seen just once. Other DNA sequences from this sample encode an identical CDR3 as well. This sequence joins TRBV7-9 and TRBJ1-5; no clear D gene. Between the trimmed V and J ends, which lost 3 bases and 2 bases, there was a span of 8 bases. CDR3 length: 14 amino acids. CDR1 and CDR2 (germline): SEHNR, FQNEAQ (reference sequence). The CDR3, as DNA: TGTGCCAGCAGCTTGGAGGGAGGCAATCAGCCCCAGCATTTT. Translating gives CASSLEGGNQPQHF.

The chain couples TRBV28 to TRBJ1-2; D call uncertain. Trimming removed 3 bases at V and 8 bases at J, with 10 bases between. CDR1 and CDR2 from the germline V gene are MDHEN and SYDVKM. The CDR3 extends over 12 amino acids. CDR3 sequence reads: CASSFQAVGYTF. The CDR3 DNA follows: TGTGCCAGCAGTTTTCAGGCAGTAGGCTACACCTTC.

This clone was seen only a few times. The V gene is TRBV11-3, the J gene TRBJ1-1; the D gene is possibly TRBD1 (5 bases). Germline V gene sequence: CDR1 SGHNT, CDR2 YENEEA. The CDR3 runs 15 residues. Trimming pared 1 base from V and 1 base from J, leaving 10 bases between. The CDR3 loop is CASSLGGAGNTEAFF. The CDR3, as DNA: TGTGCCAGCAGCTTAGGCGGGGCTGGGAACACTGAAGCTTTCTTT.

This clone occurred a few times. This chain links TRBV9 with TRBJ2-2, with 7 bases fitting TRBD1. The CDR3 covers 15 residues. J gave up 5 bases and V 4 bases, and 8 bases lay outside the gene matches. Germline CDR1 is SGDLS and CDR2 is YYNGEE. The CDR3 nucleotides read TGTGCCAGCAGCTTCTCGGGACAGACGACCGGGGAGCTGTTTTTT. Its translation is CASSFSGQTTGELFF.

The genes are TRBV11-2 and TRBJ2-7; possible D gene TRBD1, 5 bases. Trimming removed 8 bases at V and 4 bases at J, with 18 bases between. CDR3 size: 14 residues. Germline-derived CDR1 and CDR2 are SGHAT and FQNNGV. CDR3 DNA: TGTGCCAGCGCCCCCCCCGGCAGGGTGTACGAGCAGTACTTC. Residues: CASAPPGRVYEQYF.

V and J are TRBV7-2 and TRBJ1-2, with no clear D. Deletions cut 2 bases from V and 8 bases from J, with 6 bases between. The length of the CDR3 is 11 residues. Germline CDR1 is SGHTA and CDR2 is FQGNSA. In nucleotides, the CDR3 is TGTGCCAGCAGCTTATATCGGGGCTACACCTTC. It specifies CASSLYRGYTF.

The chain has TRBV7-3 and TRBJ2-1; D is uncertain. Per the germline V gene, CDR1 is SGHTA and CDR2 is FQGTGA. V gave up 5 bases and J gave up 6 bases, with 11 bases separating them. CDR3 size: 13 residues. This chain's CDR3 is CASSLQRSNEQFF. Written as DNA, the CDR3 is TGTGCCAGCAGCCTCCAGCGTAGCAATGAGCAGTTCTTC.

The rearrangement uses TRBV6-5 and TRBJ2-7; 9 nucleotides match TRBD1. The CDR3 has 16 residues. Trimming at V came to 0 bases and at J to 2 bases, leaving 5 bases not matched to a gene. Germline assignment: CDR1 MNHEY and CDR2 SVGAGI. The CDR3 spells CASSYSRDRVTYEQYF. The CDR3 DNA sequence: TGTGCCAGCAGTTACTCCCGGGACAGGGTCACCTACGAGCAGTACTTC.